This T cell receptor beta chain was identified in a study of post-analysis software for immune sequencing data. Presence of unique molecular identifiers characterized the TCR beta cDNA libraries. Via MiXCR, TCRdb re-called the PCR reads, giving one row per CDR3 protein. The table lists hundreds of thousands of distinct CDR3 sequences, less than 40% of them singletons, with around an eighth in the top ten. The CDR3 sequence is 10 residues long. From germline, CDR1 is DFQATT and CDR2 SNEGSKA (reference sequence). V was shortened by 6 bases and J by 4 bases, with 6 bases between the two germline ends. At least ten counts were recorded for this clonotype. Its cognate antigen is unknown. Study-level results: Controls showed lower frequencies than patients for several TRBV segments, and TRBV5-6, TRBV5-1 and TRBV20-1 were among these.

The sequenced sample consisted of blood. The source is a girl aged 10-17 years with multiple sclerosis. This chain connects TRBV20-1 to TRBJ2-5; D unclear. Here the CDR3 reads CSALGETQYF. Written as DNA, the CDR3 is TGCAGTGCCTTGGGAGAGACCCAGTACTTC.